These 14 T cell receptor beta chains came from one sample sequenced in a study of T cells in Graves' hyperthyroidism and ophthalmopathy. RNA transcripts were the template for amplifying TCR beta CDR3 regions. With the HTBI primer set, the TCR CDR3 went through a first round of RT-PCR. In TCRdb, the multiplex PCR reads were re-called with MiXCR into one record per CDR3 protein. The repertoire holds about 560,000 distinct CDR3 sequences, 16% seen once, with around 19% in the top ten. The sample taken for sequencing was blood. These receptors were obtained from a woman aged 18-35 years with Graves' hyperthyroidism.

This clonotype appeared many times. This chain links TRBV28 with TRBJ2-3; TRBD2 matches at 11 bases. Per the germline V gene, CDR1 is MDHEN and CDR2 is SYDVKM. J lost 2 bases, V lost 0 bases, and 1 base had no gene match. The CDR3 spans 16 residues. As DNA, the CDR3 is TGTGCCAGCAGTTTATGGACTAGCGGGGACACAGATACGCAGTATTTT. Its protein is CASSLWTSGDTDTQYF. The full variable domain, in which reference TRBV28 and TRBJ2-3 provide the parts outside the CDR3, is DVKVTQSSRYLVKRTGEKVFLECVQDMDHENMFWYRQDPGLGLRLIYFSYDVKMKEKGDIPEGYSVSREKKERFSLILESASTNQTSMYLCASSLWTSGDTDTQYFGPGTRLTVL.

This clonotype has only a few counts. V and J are TRBV9 and TRBJ1-3; D unclear. Trimming pared 4 bases from V and 0 bases from J, leaving 8 bases between. This CDR3 has 14 residues. Per the germline V gene, CDR1 is SGDLS and CDR2 is YYNGEE. CDR3 protein: CASSTGASGNTIYF. The CDR3 DNA reads as TGTGCCAGCAGCACCGGTGCCTCTGGAAACACCATATATTTT.

V usage is TRBV12-3 or TRBV12-4 and J usage is TRBJ1-4; TRBD1 matches at 9 bases. CDR3 length equals 15 residues. The V gene end was trimmed by 6 bases and the J gene end by 7 bases; junction bases not matched to a gene: 9. The CDR3 region has the DNA TGTGCCAGCAGGGCCACAGGGGGCGCGAGTGAAAAACTGTTTTTT. Translation: CASRATGGASEKLFF.

This clonotype showed up many times. The DNA for the CDR3 is TGTGCCAGCAGCCAGACAGAGATTTATGGCTACACCTTC. Protein product: CASSQTEIYGYTF. The J gene is TRBJ1-2, the V gene TRBV12-3 or TRBV12-4, with D perhaps matching TRBD1 (5 bases). The CDR3 covers 13 residues. Deletions cut 6 bases from V and 5 bases from J, with 13 bases between.

In this sample, this clonotype turned up once. The genes are TRBV30 and TRBJ2-4; 8 nucleotides align to TRBD1. J gave up 9 bases and V 3 bases, and 4 bases lay outside the gene matches. Germline CDR1 is GTSNPN and CDR2 is SVGIG (reference sequence). The CDR3 is made up of 12 amino acids. CDR3 protein: CAWSVDRGIQYF. The CDR3, as DNA: TGTGCCTGGAGCGTAGACAGGGGCATTCAGTACTTC.

The table lists this clonotype with a few counts. The genes are TRBV3-1 and TRBJ2-5; 9 bases line up with TRBD1. This CDR3 spans 12 amino acids. With V trimmed by 2 bases and J by 14 bases, 6 bases remained unmatched. The germline V gene has CDR1 LGHDT and CDR2 YNNKEL (reference sequence). This CDR3 reads CASSQRTGVSYF. CDR3 sequence (DNA): TGTGCCAGCAGCCAACGGACAGGGGTGTCATACTTC.

This clonotype was recorded a few times. The chain is built from TRBV7-7 and TRBJ2-7, with D unclear. The length of the CDR3 is 16 residues. V lost 5 bases and J lost 3, with 20 bases in between. Germline values: CDR1 SSHAT, CDR2 FNYEAQ (reference sequence). CDR3 loop: CASSHPHSDRYYEQYF. The DNA for the CDR3 is TGTGCCAGCAGCCATCCTCACTCCGACCGCTACTACGAGCAGTACTTC. Filled out from reference TRBV7-7 and TRBJ2-7, the complete variable domain reads GAGVSQSPRYKVTKRGQDVTLRCDPISSHATLYWYQQALGQGPEFLTYFNYEAQPDKSGLPSDRFSAERPEGSISTLTIQRTEQRDSAMYRCASSHPHSDRYYEQYFGPGTRLTVT.

The V gene is TRBV6-1, the J gene TRBJ2-3; TRBD2 matches at 9 bases. The CDR3 is 15 residues long. The J segment lost 9 bases and the V segment lost 7 bases, leaving 14 bases of the junction unmatched. Germline lookup yields CDR1 MNHNS and CDR2 SASEGT. CDR3 region: CASTDWREGEDTQYF. The CDR3 nucleotides are TGTGCCAGCACCGACTGGCGGGAGGGGGAAGACACGCAGTATTTT.

This chain links TRBV7-9 with TRBJ1-3; no clear D. The germline gives CDR1 SEHNR, CDR2 FQNEAQ (reference sequence). The CDR3 length is 15 residues. Trimming left V 5 bases short and J 0 bases short, with 11 bases between. CDR3 sequence reads: CASSPAGFSGNTIYF. The CDR3 DNA follows: TGTGCCAGCAGCCCCGCCGGTTTCTCTGGAAACACCATATATTTT.

This clonotype was counted ten times or more. The CDR3 sequence is CSARKMDPNTGELFF. CDR3 nucleotides: TGCAGTGCTAGGAAAATGGACCCAAACACCGGGGAGCTGTTTTTT. The V call is TRBV20-1, the J call TRBJ2-2; D remains ambiguous. Trimming removed 3 bases at V and 2 bases at J, with 13 bases between. The CDR3 is 15 residues long. The germline CDR1 and CDR2 sequences are DFQATT and SNEGSKA (reference sequence).

The chain uses TRBV5-1 and TRBJ2-1; 10 bases are a match to TRBD2. The CDR3 has 17 amino acids. From germline, CDR1 is SGHRS and CDR2 YFSETQ. The V segment lost 4 bases and the J segment 1 base; nucleotides outside the gene matches: 8. The chain's CDR3 is CASSRTTSGASYNEQFF. The DNA of the CDR3 is TGCGCCAGCAGCAGGACTACTAGCGGGGCATCCTACAATGAGCAGTTCTTC.

Worth noting for this clonotype: Given a much more abundant clone one base away, this may be a read error. The chain recombines TRBV12-3 or TRBV12-4 with TRBJ2-5; TRBD1 might be the D (5 bases). The CDR3 length is 14 residues. Trimming left V 3 bases short and J 2 bases short, with 10 bases between. CDR3 residues: CASSFGATQETQYF. The CDR3 DNA is TGTGCCAGCAGTTTTGGGGCTACGCAAGAGACCCAGTACTTC.

The sample holds a few counts of this clonotype. The rearrangement links TRBV4-3 to TRBJ1-1, with D hard to call. The V end was cut by 6 bases, the J end by 4 bases, with 15 bases between. Per germline, CDR1 LGHNA and CDR2 YSLEER. The CDR3 consists of 14 residues. The CDR3 protein is CASRRTVVSTEAFF. CDR3 coding DNA: TGCGCCAGCAGACGCACGGTGGTGAGCACTGAAGCTTTCTTT.

In its sample, this clonotype was seen many times. The rearrangement joins TRBV2 to TRBJ2-1; a possible D gene is TRBD2 (6 bases). V lost 1 base to trimming and J lost 9 bases, with 13 bases between them. This CDR3 contains 14 residues. CDR1 and CDR2 from the germline V gene are SNHLY and FYNNEI. CDR3 protein: CASSEGLARIEQFF. CDR3 coding DNA: TGTGCCAGCAGTGAAGGGCTAGCGAGAATTGAGCAGTTCTTC.